Shown below are 26 T cell receptor beta chains from a single sample sequenced in a study of blood T cell repertoires in COVID-19. The protocol was immunoSEQ multiplex PCR, while the TCRdb copy is restricted to in-frame clones and leaves out a portion. The sample has 210,000 or so clones; about 90% are singletons. Source material: peripheral blood. These receptors came from a man younger than 40 with acute or convalescent COVID-19.

V and J are TRBV18 and TRBJ1-2; D not resolved. Germline CDR1 and CDR2: KGHSH and LQKENI. V was clipped by 3 bases and J by 8 bases, with 13 bases between them. The CDR3 has 13 amino acids. CDR3 coding DNA: TGTGCCAGCTCACCGAACAGTGCAGAAGGCTACACCTTC. Protein sequence: CASSPNSAEGYTF.

The chain uses TRBV5-4 and TRBJ1-2; perhaps TRBD1 as D (6 bases). Germline V lookup: CDR1 SGHNT, CDR2 YYREEE (reference sequence). V lost 3 bases and J 7 bases, leaving 19 bases between the germline ends. The CDR3 is 15 residues long. The CDR3 loop reads CASSSLGRGASGYTF. The CDR3 region has the DNA TGTGCCAGCAGCTCCCTCGGCCGGGGGGCAAGTGGCTACACCTTC.

J is TRBJ2-7 and V is TRBV4-1, with D tentatively TRBD1 (6 bases). The CDR3 consists of 15 residues. The germline V gene encodes CDR1 MGHRA and CDR2 YSYEKL. Trimming stripped 8 bases from V and 1 base from J, with 18 bases between. The CDR3 sequence is CASSQQGDKSYEQYF. DNA for the CDR3: TGCGCCAGCTCTCAACAAGGGGACAAATCCTACGAGCAGTACTTC.

CDR3 residues: CSVEVLTGGYEQYF. CDR3 bases: TGCAGCGTTGAAGTTCTGACAGGGGGCTACGAGCAGTACTTC. The chain is built from TRBV29-1 and TRBJ2-7; 9 bases line up with TRBD1. CDR3 length: 14 residues. J was trimmed by 3 bases and V by 1 base; bases with no gene match: 4. Germline CDR1 SQVTM, CDR2 ANQGSEA.

The CDR3 nucleotides read TGTGCCAGCAGCCAAGATACAGGAGCCTCTCCTGGCTACACCTTC. Amino acid sequence: CASSQDTGASPGYTF. The rearrangement joins TRBV4-2 to TRBJ1-2; D is perhaps TRBD1 (5 bases). There are 15 residues in the CDR3. The V end was cut by 0 bases, the J end by 7 bases, with 15 bases between. Per germline, CDR1 LGHNA and CDR2 YNFKEQ.

The rearrangement uses TRBV19 and TRBJ2-1, with TRBD1 matching 8 bases. Germline V gene sequence: CDR1 LNHDA, CDR2 SQIVND (reference sequence). J gave up 8 bases and V 7 bases, and 16 bases lay outside the gene matches. This CDR3 spans 16 amino acids. The CDR3, as DNA: TGTGCCAGTACCAAGACAGGGGTTTATAGAATCGATGAGCAGTTCTTC. Protein: CASTKTGVYRIDEQFF. Looking up the rest from reference TRBV19 and TRBJ2-1 gives the full variable domain: DGGITQSPKYLFRKEGQNVTLSCEQNLNHDAMYWYRQDPGQGLRLIYYSQIVNDFQKGDIAEGYSVSREKKESFPLTVTSAQKNPTAFYLCASTKTGVYRIDEQFFGPGTRLTVL.

This clone occurred once. The chain is built from TRBV3-1 (or the pseudogene TRBV3-2) and TRBJ1-1; TRBD1 might be the D (5 bases). Germline V gives CDR1 LGHDT, CDR2 YNNKEL (reference sequence). Between the trimmed V and J ends, which lost 4 bases and 7 bases, there was a span of 13 bases. The CDR3 extends over 13 amino acids. CDR3 sequence reads: CASSLSSTGEAFF. The DNA of the CDR3 is TGTGCCAGCAGCCTTTCATCTACAGGTGAAGCTTTCTTT.

The gene calls are TRBV19 and TRBJ2-1; D is possibly TRBD2 (6 bases). Trimming took 3 bases from V and 7 from J, leaving 16 bases between them. Germline CDR1 LNHDA, CDR2 SQIVND (reference sequence). The CDR3 extends over 15 amino acids. The CDR3 nucleotides read TGTGCCAGTAGTATGGAGGGCACGGTCCGGAATGAGCAGTTCTTC. It is translated as CASSMEGTVRNEQFF.

V gene TRBV19 combines with J gene TRBJ2-1; 8 bases match TRBD1. The germline V gene has CDR1 LNHDA and CDR2 SQIVND (reference sequence). This CDR3 comprises 15 residues. With V trimmed by 5 bases and J by 4 bases, 7 bases remained unmatched. As DNA, the CDR3 is TGTGCCAGTAGTGTGGACAGGGCGGTATACAATGAGCAGTTCTTC. It yields the protein CASSVDRAVYNEQFF.

V and J are TRBV19 and TRBJ1-2; D unclear. CDR1 is LNHDA and CDR2 is SQIVND in the germline V gene (reference sequence). V was cut by 2 bases and J by 4 bases, with 14 bases left in between. The CDR3 has 15 residues. DNA of the CDR3: TGTGCCAGTAGTATACTGTCAGGCAATCTCTATGGCTACACCTTC. Amino acid sequence: CASSILSGNLYGYTF.

The V gene is TRBV7-8, the J gene TRBJ1-1, with 7 bases that match TRBD1. Losses at the gene ends were 2 bases for V and 6 bases for J; bases not matched to a gene: 6. Germline values: CDR1 SGHVS, CDR2 FQNEAQ. The CDR3 length is 14 residues. The CDR3 reads CASSLTRGRSEAFF. Here the CDR3 DNA reads TGTGCCAGCAGCTTAACAAGGGGGCGGTCTGAAGCTTTCTTT.

The V and J genes are TRBV5-4 and TRBJ1-2, with D hard to call. The CDR3 loop spans 12 amino acids. V was clipped by 4 bases and J by 2 bases, with 6 bases between them. The germline CDR1 and CDR2 sequences are SGHNT and YYREEE (reference sequence). The CDR3 is CASSQVNYGYTF. The DNA for the CDR3 is TGTGCCAGCAGCCAGGTAAACTATGGCTACACCTTC.

V gene TRBV10-2 combines with J gene TRBJ2-7; 7 nucleotides match TRBD1. Germline CDR1 is WSHSY and CDR2 is SAAADI. V lost 7 bases and J lost 3; bases outside the gene matches: 12. The CDR3 has 15 residues. CDR3 loop: CASMPNRDRDYEQYF. The CDR3 DNA follows: TGCGCCAGCATGCCCAACCGTGACAGGGACTACGAGCAGTACTTC.

This clone was seen only a few times. The chain joins TRBV5-1 to TRBJ2-1; TRBD2 might be the D (5 bases). Germline V lookup: CDR1 SGHRS, CDR2 YFSETQ. Trimming took 1 base from V and 7 from J, leaving 18 bases between them. The CDR3 has 16 amino acids. The CDR3 protein is CASSLSLRLSGNEQFF. The CDR3 DNA reads as TGCGCCAGCAGCTTGAGTTTACGTCTTTCGGGGAATGAGCAGTTCTTC.

CDR3 sequence: CASSLTGLATYNEQFF. CDR3 nucleotides: TGTGCCAGCAGTTTAACCGGACTAGCGACCTACAATGAGCAGTTCTTC. The chain combines TRBV27 with TRBJ2-1; TRBD2 aligns across 9 bases. The V segment lost 2 bases and the J segment 2 bases; nucleotides outside the gene matches: 4. The CDR3 length is 16 residues. Germline V gene lookup returns CDR1 MNHEY and CDR2 SMNVEV (reference sequence).

This clone has only one observation. The gene calls are TRBV27 and TRBJ2-4; unclear D gene. The CDR3 runs 16 residues. V was cut by 6 bases and J by 0 bases, with 15 bases left in between. The germline V gene encodes CDR1 MNHEY and CDR2 SMNVEV (reference sequence). The DNA for the CDR3 is TGTGCCAGCAGCAAAAGACAAAATGGAGCCAAAAACATTCAGTACTTC. As protein: CASSKRQNGAKNIQYF.

About this clone itself: At the DNA level, this CDR3 is encoded by other sequences in the same sample as well. The rearrangement joins TRBV3-1 (or the pseudogene TRBV3-2) to TRBJ2-2; D might be TRBD2 (5 bases). The CDR3 contains 13 residues. Germline V CDR1 and CDR2: LGHDT, YNNKEL (reference sequence). V was shortened by 4 bases and J by 4 bases, with 7 bases between the two germline ends. The CDR3 protein is CASSLRGTGELFF. In DNA form, the CDR3 reads TGTGCCAGCAGCCTTCGGGGCACCGGGGAGCTGTTTTTT.

The J gene is TRBJ1-1, the V gene TRBV19; possibly TRBD1 for D (5 bases). Germline V lookup: CDR1 LNHDA, CDR2 SQIVND (reference sequence). The CDR3 is 16 residues long. Between the trimmed V and J ends, which lost 5 bases and 0 bases, there was a span of 16 bases. The CDR3: CASSFGHSPLNTEAFF. CDR3 DNA sequence: TGTGCCAGTAGTTTCGGACACTCCCCTTTGAACACTGAAGCTTTCTTT.

This clone has only a few counts. Other DNA sequences within the sample encode an identical CDR3. This rearrangement joins TRBV7-9 to TRBJ1-4; D is perhaps TRBD1 (6 bases). Trimming pared 1 base from V and 5 bases from J, leaving 8 bases between. Germline V gene data show CDR1 as SEHNR and CDR2 as FQNEAQ (reference sequence). This CDR3 spans 14 amino acids. The CDR3 region has the DNA TGTGCCAGCAGCTTAGGGACAGCAAATGAAAAACTGTTTTTT. This encodes CASSLGTANEKLFF.

DNA for the CDR3: TGTGCCAGCAGCGTCTGGACAGTCAACAATGAGCAGTTCTTC. This sequence encodes CASSVWTVNNEQFF. The chain combines TRBV7-8 with TRBJ2-1, with a tentative D call TRBD1 (6 bases). The V and J ends lost 5 bases and 5 bases respectively, with 13 bases between them. The germline V gene has CDR1 SGHVS and CDR2 FQNEAQ. This CDR3 has 14 amino acids.

J is TRBJ1-2 and V is TRBV28; D gene ambiguous. This CDR3 is built from 12 residues. V dropped 4 bases and J dropped 3 bases, with 6 bases sitting between them. Per the germline V gene, CDR1 is MDHEN and CDR2 is SYDVKM. The CDR3 DNA follows: TGTGCCAGCAGTTCGGACTACTATGGCTACACCTTC. This translates into CASSSDYYGYTF.

This clone was observed at least ten times. The chain employs TRBV19 and TRBJ1-1; perhaps TRBD1 as D (6 bases). The germline V gene encodes CDR1 LNHDA and CDR2 SQIVND (reference sequence). CDR3 length equals 13 residues. V gave up 3 bases and J gave up 2 bases, with 7 bases separating them. CDR3 nucleotides: TGTGCCAGTAGTATGGACAGAAACACTGAAGCTTTCTTT. Translation gives CASSMDRNTEAFF.

The chain is built from TRBV3-1 (or the pseudogene TRBV3-2) and TRBJ1-4; 8 nucleotides align to TRBD1. The length of the CDR3 is 16 residues. V shed 4 bases and J 3 bases; nucleotides not matched to a gene: 7. CDR1 LGHDT and CDR2 YNNKEL come from the germline V gene (reference sequence). This CDR3 reads CASSRSRGQANEKLFF. The DNA of the CDR3 is TGTGCCAGCAGCCGCTCCAGGGGGCAGGCTAATGAAAAACTGTTTTTT.

J is TRBJ1-1 and V is TRBV6-1; D is possibly TRBD1 (6 bases). Germline CDR1 is MNHNS and CDR2 is SASEGT. V lost 3 bases and J 5 bases, leaving 10 bases between the germline ends. CDR3 length: 13 amino acids. The CDR3 here is CASSDQGYTEAFF. CDR3 bases: TGTGCCAGCAGTGACCAGGGGTATACTGAAGCTTTCTTT.

The chain recombines TRBV9 with TRBJ2-3; 13 nucleotides align to TRBD2. Trimming at V came to 0 bases and at J to 4 bases, leaving 5 bases not matched to a gene. In germline, CDR1 is SGDLS, CDR2 YYNGEE. The CDR3 is made up of 17 amino acids. The CDR3 loop is CASSVVGLAGAADTQYF. The CDR3 bases are TGTGCCAGCAGCGTAGTCGGACTAGCGGGAGCAGCAGATACGCAGTATTTT.

J is TRBJ1-2 and V is TRBV7-3; unclear D gene. The CDR3 extends over 12 amino acids. Trimming removed 4 bases from V and 9 bases from J, with 12 bases in between. Germline loops: CDR1 SGHTA, CDR2 FQGTGA. CDR3 sequence (DNA): TGTGCCAGCAGCTCCCGGGAAGGGAGCTACACCTTC. It specifies CASSSREGSYTF. The complete variable domain, with remaining parts taken from reference TRBV7-3 and TRBJ1-2, reads GAGVSQTPSNKVTEKGKYVELRCDPISGHTALYWYRQSLGQGPEFLIYFQGTGAADDSGLPNDRFFAVRPEGSVSTLKIQRTERGDSAVYLCASSSREGSYTFGSGTRLTVV.